The 22 T cell receptor beta chains below were found in one sample sequenced in a study of T-cell memory formation after mild COVID-19. A single record per CDR3 protein comes from TCRdb applying MiXCR to the 5' RACE reads. The table lists hundreds of thousands of distinct CDR3 sequences, roughly 20% of them singletons, with over 20% in the top ten. Sequenced input: PBMCs or a T cell subset sorted from them (not recorded which). These receptors were collected from a man aged 18 to 29 who had mild COVID-19 (a few samples of this study predate the infection). Cell type and time point are not known.

Only a few counts were recorded for this clonotype. The chain is built from TRBV5-1 and TRBJ2-2; 7 nucleotides line up with TRBD1. Germline V lookup: CDR1 SGHRS, CDR2 YFSETQ. The CDR3 runs 15 residues. After removal of 4 bases from V and 6 bases from J, the junction contained 9 bases not matched to a gene. The CDR3 sequence is CASSAGDSNAGELFF. The DNA for the CDR3 is TGCGCCAGCAGCGCCGGGGACAGTAACGCCGGGGAGCTGTTTTTT.

This clonotype was counted a few times. The chain recombines TRBV5-6 with TRBJ2-2, with D unclear. Trimming pared 1 base from V and 6 bases from J, leaving 7 bases between. The CDR3 is 13 residues long. Germline values: CDR1 SGHDT, CDR2 YYEEEE. The CDR3 nucleotides read TGTGCCAGCAGCTTGAATGTCGCCGGGGAGCTGTTTTTT. Protein sequence: CASSLNVAGELFF.

This rearrangement joins TRBV12-3 or TRBV12-4 to TRBJ2-2; D may be TRBD2 (6 bases). V was pared by 5 bases and J by 4 bases, with 14 bases between. The CDR3 length is 15 residues. Here the CDR3 reads CASSGPGGTTGELFF. The CDR3 nucleotides read TGTGCCAGCAGTGGACCCGGGGGAACCACCGGGGAGCTGTTTTTT.

This clonotype has a handful of counts. This chain uses TRBV20-1 with TRBJ1-5; 7 bases match TRBD1. This CDR3 has 13 amino acids. CDR1 is DFQATT, CDR2 SNEGSKA, per germline (reference sequence). V dropped 6 bases and J dropped 7; count of bases not matched to a gene: 9. CDR3 residues: CSAPRQGGQPQHF. The CDR3 coding sequence is TGCAGTGCCCCACGACAGGGCGGACAGCCCCAGCATTTT.

This chain links TRBV4-1 with TRBJ2-2; D is uncertain. Trimming shortened V by 1 base and J by 6 bases, and 12 bases separated the two germline ends. The germline V gene encodes CDR1 MGHRA and CDR2 YSYEKL. The CDR3 runs to 15 residues. The CDR3 is CASSQGSASAGELFF. CDR3 in DNA: TGCGCCAGCAGCCAAGGCTCTGCCTCGGCCGGGGAGCTGTTTTTT.

The chain is built from TRBV7-2 and TRBJ1-2; maybe TRBD1 (5 bases). Germline V gene sequence: CDR1 SGHTA, CDR2 FQGNSA. Trimming removed 6 bases from V and 3 bases from J, with 17 bases in between. The CDR3 spans 15 residues. CDR3 residues: CASSHGLTVDYGYTF. DNA of the CDR3: TGTGCCAGCAGTCACGGTCTGACAGTTGACTATGGCTACACCTTC.

This clonotype occurred a few times. The chain employs TRBV5-1 and TRBJ2-3; 12 nucleotides align to TRBD2. With V trimmed by 3 bases and J by 4 bases, 6 bases remained unmatched. The germline CDR1 and CDR2 sequences are SGHRS and YFSETQ. This CDR3 has 16 amino acids. The CDR3 DNA sequence: TGCGCCAGCAGCTCGACTAGCGGGGGTGGTCCAGATACGCAGTATTTT. This encodes CASSSTSGGGPDTQYF.

This clonotype showed up many times. The rearrangement joins TRBV30 to TRBJ2-6, with unresolved D. With 0 bases removed from V and 4 bases from J, the gap between germline ends came to 4 bases. CDR1 and CDR2 from the germline V gene are GTSNPN and SVGIG (reference sequence). CDR3 length equals 13 residues. CDR3 residues: CAWSVQGANVLTF. The DNA of the CDR3 is TGTGCCTGGAGTGTTCAGGGGGCCAACGTCCTGACTTTC.

The chain links TRBV5-1 to TRBJ1-4; D ambiguous. The V end was cut by 0 bases, the J end by 8 bases, with 14 bases between. This CDR3 region has 15 residues. Germline V CDR1 and CDR2: SGHRS, YFSETQ. The CDR3 loop reads CASSLALVSGEKLFF. The DNA for the CDR3 is TGCGCCAGCAGCTTGGCCCTCGTTTCAGGAGAAAAACTGTTTTTT.

This sequence joins TRBV4-3 and TRBJ2-2; possibly TRBD1 for D (6 bases). CDR1 LGHNA and CDR2 YSLEER come from the germline V gene. V shed 0 bases and J shed 4 bases, with 12 bases lying between them. The CDR3 length is 16 residues. The CDR3 region is CASSQDRGGITGELFF. In DNA form, the CDR3 reads TGCGCCAGCAGCCAAGACAGGGGCGGAATCACCGGGGAGCTGTTTTTT.

The chain has TRBV9 and TRBJ2-7; 8 bases map to TRBD2. The CDR3 contains 14 residues. CDR1 is SGDLS and CDR2 is YYNGEE in the germline V gene. After removal of 2 bases from V and 6 bases from J, the junction contained 7 bases not matched to a gene. CDR3 region: CASSVAGTRGEQYF. CDR3 DNA sequence: TGTGCCAGCAGCGTGGCCGGGACTAGGGGCGAGCAGTACTTC.

The J gene is TRBJ1-6, the V gene TRBV6-5; D unresolved. The germline gives CDR1 MNHEY, CDR2 SVGAGI. The CDR3 has 13 amino acids. Trimming pared 2 bases from V and 7 bases from J, leaving 6 bases between. The CDR3 spells CASSYGTNSPLHF. DNA for the CDR3: TGTGCCAGCAGTTACGGAACCAATTCACCCCTCCACTTT.

This clonotype was detected only a few times. This chain uses TRBV9 with TRBJ1-2; D not certain. Germline-derived CDR1 and CDR2 are SGDLS and YYNGEE. V lost 3 bases, J lost 7 bases, and 16 bases lay in between. This CDR3 is 14 amino acids long. CDR3 sequence reads: CASSAPSRVGGYTF. The CDR3 DNA follows: TGTGCCAGCAGCGCCCCGTCCAGAGTAGGTGGCTACACCTTC.

This clonotype was found a few times. V and J are TRBV12-3 or TRBV12-4 and TRBJ1-1, with 7 nucleotides matching TRBD1. V was pared by 0 bases and J by 2 bases, with 3 bases of the junction left unmatched. This CDR3 spans 15 amino acids. CDR3 coding DNA: TGTGCCAGCAGTTTAGCGACAGGGAGAAACACTGAAGCTTTCTTT. Its translation: CASSLATGRNTEAFF.

The chain combines TRBV7-6 with TRBJ2-3, with D perhaps matching TRBD2 (6 bases). Germline V lookup: CDR1 SGHVS, CDR2 FNYEAQ. The CDR3 spans 13 residues. Between the trimmed V and J ends, which lost 6 bases and 5 bases, there was a span of 12 bases. The CDR3 reads CASSRGELDTQYF. CDR3 bases: TGTGCCAGCAGTCGCGGGGAATTAGATACGCAGTATTTT. The full variable domain, completed using reference TRBV7-6 and TRBJ2-3, is GAGVSQSPRYKVTKRGQDVALRCDPISGHVSLYWYRQALGQGPEFLTYFNYEAQQDKSGLPNDRFSAERPEGSISTLTIQRTEQRDSAMYRCASSRGELDTQYFGPGTRLTVL.

This clonotype was detected a few times. J is TRBJ2-3 and V is TRBV12-3 or TRBV12-4; 8 bases are a match to TRBD2. The CDR3 length is 16 residues. Unmatched junction bases numbered 7, after V lost 2 bases and J lost 3 bases. CDR3 DNA sequence: TGTGCCAGCAGTTTATCTAGCGGGTGGGGGACAGATACGCAGTATTTT. Its translation: CASSLSSGWGTDTQYF.

There are a few counts of this clonotype. The chain couples TRBV12-3 or TRBV12-4 to TRBJ1-2; TRBD1 is a possible D gene (5 bases). Trimming pared 3 bases from V and 4 bases from J, leaving 12 bases between. The CDR3 has 14 residues. CDR3 DNA: TGTGCCAGCAGTTTGGGCGAGGGGCGCTATGGCTACACCTTC. Protein sequence: CASSLGEGRYGYTF.

The rearrangement uses TRBV4-3 and TRBJ1-6; D gene uncertain. The CDR3 contains 18 residues. V was shortened by 0 bases and J by 0 bases, with 12 bases between the two germline ends. The germline CDR1 and CDR2 sequences are LGHNA and YSLEER. The CDR3 region has the DNA TGCGCCAGCAGCCAAGATCCCGGCGGAAGCTCCTATAATTCACCCCTCCACTTT. Translated, it gives CASSQDPGGSSYNSPLHF.

This clonotype was seen a few times. The V gene is TRBV3-1, the J gene TRBJ1-1; D unclear. Germline V lookup: CDR1 LGHDT, CDR2 YNNKEL (reference sequence). The CDR3 runs 13 residues. V lost 0 bases, J lost 11 bases, and 13 bases lay in between. The chain's CDR3 is CASSQEGFPSAFF. The DNA of the CDR3 is TGTGCCAGCAGCCAAGAGGGCTTTCCTTCCGCTTTCTTT.

The chain employs TRBV6-2 or TRBV6-3 and TRBJ1-5, with a weak D call TRBD1 (5 bases). Per the germline V gene, CDR1 is MNHEY and CDR2 is SVGEGT. V gave up 7 bases and J gave up 7 bases, with 14 bases separating them. The CDR3 contains 13 residues. The CDR3 coding sequence is TGTGCCAGCACAATGGGGGTTTTACAGCCCCAGCATTTT. Residues: CASTMGVLQPQHF.

The sample holds a few counts of this clonotype. The genes are TRBV18 and TRBJ2-7, with 9 bases lining up with TRBD1. After removal of 2 bases from V and 5 bases from J, the junction contained 4 bases not matched to a gene. The CDR3 sequence is 14 residues long. Germline V gene sequence: CDR1 KGHSH, CDR2 LQKENI. CDR3 residues: CASSPGQGINEQYF. DNA for the CDR3: TGTGCCAGCTCACCAGGACAGGGGATCAACGAGCAGTACTTC.

This clonotype has a handful of counts. This chain connects TRBV7-2 to TRBJ2-1; either TRBD1 or TRBD2 may fit D (5 bases each). The germline V and J ends were trimmed by 4 bases and 3 bases, with 13 bases remaining between them. Looked up from germline, CDR1 is SGHTA and CDR2 is FQGNSA. The CDR3 runs to 15 residues. The CDR3 DNA reads as TGTGCCAGCAGCTCCCGGGGACCCGACTACAATGAGCAGTTCTTC. Translating gives CASSSRGPDYNEQFF.